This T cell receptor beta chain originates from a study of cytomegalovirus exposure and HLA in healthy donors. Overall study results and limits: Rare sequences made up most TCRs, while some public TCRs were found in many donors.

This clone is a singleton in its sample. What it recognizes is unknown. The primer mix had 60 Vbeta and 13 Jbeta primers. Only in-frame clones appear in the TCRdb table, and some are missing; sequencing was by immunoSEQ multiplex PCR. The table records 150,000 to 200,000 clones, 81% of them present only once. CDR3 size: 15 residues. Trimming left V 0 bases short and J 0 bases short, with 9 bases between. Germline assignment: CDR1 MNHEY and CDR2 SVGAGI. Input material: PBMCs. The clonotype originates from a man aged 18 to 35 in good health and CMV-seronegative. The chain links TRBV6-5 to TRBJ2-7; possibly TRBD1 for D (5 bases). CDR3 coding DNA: TGTGCCAGCAGTTACTCGGTCCAGGGCTCCTACGAGCAGTACTTC. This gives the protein CASSYSVQGSYEQYF.